The 13 T cell receptor beta chains below come from one sample, sequenced in a study of blood T cell repertoires in COVID-19. TCRdb's table, derived via immunoSEQ multiplex PCR, lists solely in-frame clones and lacks some. The sample consists of some 60,000 clones, 92% of them appearing once. The sample consisted of peripheral blood. The receptors originated from a human donor in a cohort sampled during active COVID-19.

This chain uses TRBV3-1 (or the pseudogene TRBV3-2) with TRBJ1-1; D is perhaps TRBD1 (6 bases). The length of the CDR3 is 13 residues. Germline values: CDR1 LGHDT, CDR2 YNNKEL (reference sequence). Between the trimmed V and J ends, which lost 4 bases and 5 bases, there was a span of 11 bases. The CDR3: CASSRLRGTEAFF. The DNA of the CDR3 is TGTGCCAGCAGCCGCCTCAGGGGAACTGAAGCTTTCTTT.

The genes are TRBV9 and TRBJ1-6; TRBD1 aligns across 10 bases. Trimming at V came to 2 bases and at J to 8 bases, leaving 7 bases not matched to a gene. Germline V gives CDR1 SGDLS, CDR2 YYNGEE. The CDR3 has 16 residues. CDR3 sequence (DNA): TGTGCCAGCAGCGTCAGGGACAGGGGATCGGATTCACCCCTCCACTTT. It codes for CASSVRDRGSDSPLHF.

The chain has TRBV9 and TRBJ2-3; TRBD2 matches 9 bases. Germline lookup yields CDR1 SGDLS and CDR2 YYNGEE. With V trimmed by 0 bases and J by 3 bases, 2 bases remained unmatched. The CDR3 is made up of 15 amino acids. Here the CDR3 reads CASSVGTSETDTQYF. Written as DNA, the CDR3 is TGTGCCAGCAGCGTAGGGACTAGCGAGACAGATACGCAGTATTTT.

CDR3 DNA sequence: TGTGCCAGCAGCCGAGCGGCGGGCTACACCTTC. As protein: CASSRAAGYTF. This chain connects TRBV4-2 to TRBJ1-2; D uncertain. The CDR3 spans 11 residues. The germline gives CDR1 LGHNA, CDR2 YNFKEQ. V gave up 4 bases and J gave up 8 bases, with 8 bases separating them.

The V gene is TRBV27, the J gene TRBJ2-7, with a tentative D call TRBD2 (6 bases). This CDR3 is 17 amino acids long. V lost 4 bases and J lost 3, with 22 bases in between. CDR1 is MNHEY and CDR2 is SMNVEV in the germline V gene (reference sequence). The CDR3 region is CASSWGVHGISGYEQYF. The CDR3 bases are TGTGCCAGCAGTTGGGGGGTCCATGGTATTAGCGGCTACGAGCAGTACTTC.

The V call is TRBV7-2, the J call TRBJ2-1; D possibly corresponds to TRBD2 (6 bases). Trimming pared 5 bases from V and 4 bases from J, leaving 21 bases between. Looked up from germline, CDR1 is SGHTA and CDR2 is FQGNSA. This CDR3 contains 17 residues. The DNA of the CDR3 is TGTGCCAGCAGCCCCCGGGGGTCTGGCGGAATATACAATGAGCAGTTCTTC. This sequence encodes CASSPRGSGGIYNEQFF.

The chain combines TRBV28 with TRBJ1-2; TRBD1 might be the D (6 bases). This CDR3 contains 14 residues. V dropped 6 bases and J dropped 4 bases, with 15 bases sitting between them. CDR1 is MDHEN, CDR2 SYDVKM, per germline. The CDR3 DNA is TGTGCCAGCAGACCCCGTGGACAGTTCTATGGCTACACCTTC. Translating it yields CASRPRGQFYGYTF.

V is TRBV5-5 and J is TRBJ2-1; 8 nucleotides line up with TRBD1. The germline V gene has CDR1 SGHKS and CDR2 YYEKEE (reference sequence). The CDR3 has 15 residues. J lost 7 bases, V lost 0 bases, and 6 bases had no gene match. CDR3 nucleotide sequence: TGTGCCAGCAGCTTGGGAGGACAGGGTCTAAATGAGCAGTTCTTC. This encodes CASSLGGQGLNEQFF.

This chain links TRBV5-5 with TRBJ2-7; perhaps TRBD1 as D (5 bases). With 4 bases removed from V and 2 bases from J, the gap between germline ends came to 13 bases. Germline CDR1 SGHKS, CDR2 YYEKEE (reference sequence). The CDR3 covers 14 residues. CDR3 DNA sequence: TGTGCCAGCAGCATTCAGGGAAAACCCTACGAGCAGTACTTC. Translated, it gives CASSIQGKPYEQYF.

The J gene is TRBJ2-1, the V gene TRBV5-1; D is unclear. CDR1 and CDR2 from the germline V gene are SGHRS and YFSETQ. Trimming took 0 bases from V and 2 from J, leaving 9 bases between them. The CDR3 is 15 residues long. CDR3 sequence reads: CASSLAGGTYNEQFF. The CDR3, as DNA: TGCGCCAGCAGCTTGGCTGGCGGAACCTACAATGAGCAGTTCTTC.

The chain combines TRBV11-2 with TRBJ2-2, with D unclear. The V gene lost 3 bases and the J gene lost 1 base, with 9 bases spanning the gap. Germline CDR1 reads SGHAT; CDR2 reads FQNNGV. The CDR3 loop spans 15 amino acids. The CDR3 loop is CASSLGPGNTGELFF. The CDR3 region has the DNA TGTGCCAGCAGCTTGGGCCCCGGGAACACCGGGGAGCTGTTTTTT.

The chain employs TRBV12-5 and TRBJ2-2; 8 nucleotides agree with TRBD2. V shed 7 bases, J shed 6 bases, and the junction held 1 base outside the gene matches. The CDR3 has 12 residues. From germline, CDR1 is LGHNT and CDR2 FRNRAP. Here the CDR3 reads CASARGAGELFF. In DNA, the CDR3 is TGTGCTAGTGCGCGGGGGGCCGGGGAGCTGTTTTTT.

The chain recombines TRBV6-5 with TRBJ1-3, with TRBD1 identical over 7 bases. Germline lookup yields CDR1 MNHEY and CDR2 SVGAGI. The CDR3 runs to 15 residues. V was clipped by 6 bases and J by 2 bases; unmatched bases: 7. This CDR3 reads CASSRPGQPGNTIYF. The CDR3 DNA reads TGTGCCAGCAGCAGACCGGGACAGCCTGGAAACACCATATATTTT.